This T cell receptor (beta chain) was found in a study of T cell responses to AZD1222 COVID-19 vaccine. The study's findings and limits: Distributed over spike, vaccine-associated CD4 TCRs predominated at 160-218 and 743-854. Among AZD1222 vaccinees, only six were seropositive at baseline. None of the repertoires were sampled until the peak T cell response had passed.

The V gene end was trimmed by 0 bases and the J gene end by 7 bases; junction bases not matched to a gene: 8. CDR3 length equals 16 residues. Germline CDR1 SEHNR, CDR2 FQNEAQ (reference sequence). Comments on this clone: Its antigen is unknown.

The protocol was immunoSEQ multiplex PCR, while the TCRdb copy is restricted to in-frame clones and leaves out a portion. The profile shows approximately 100,000 clones, around 85% of them singletons. The sequence was collected from an adult who received the AZD1222 COVID-19 vaccine. Specimen: peripheral blood, collected 28 days after the second AZD1222 dose. The J gene is TRBJ1-4, the V gene TRBV7-9; 7 bases align to TRBD1. In nucleotides, the CDR3 is TGTGCCAGCAGCTTAGCGCCGACAGGGTCCGGTGAAAAACTGTTTTTT. Translated: CASSLAPTGSGEKLFF.